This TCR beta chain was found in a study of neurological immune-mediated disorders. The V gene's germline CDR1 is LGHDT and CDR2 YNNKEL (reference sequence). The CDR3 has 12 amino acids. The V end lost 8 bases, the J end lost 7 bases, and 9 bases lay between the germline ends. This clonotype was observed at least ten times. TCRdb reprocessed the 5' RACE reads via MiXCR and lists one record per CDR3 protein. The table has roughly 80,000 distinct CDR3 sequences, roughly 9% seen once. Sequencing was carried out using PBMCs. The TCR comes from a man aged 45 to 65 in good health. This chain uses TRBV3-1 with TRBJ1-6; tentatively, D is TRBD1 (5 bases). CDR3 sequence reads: CASGGYNSPLHF. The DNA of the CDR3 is TGTGCCAGCGGGGGTTACAATTCACCCCTCCACTTT.